This T cell receptor beta chain was identified in a study of blood T cell repertoires in COVID-19. The data were produced by immunoSEQ multiplex PCR, yet TCRdb's version contains in-frame clones alone and is incomplete. The table lists about 280,000 clones, around 92% of them singletons, with roughly 10% in the top ten. Germline V gene lookup returns CDR1 MNHEY and CDR2 SMNVEV (reference sequence). Trimming took 3 bases from V and 0 from J, leaving 16 bases between them. The CDR3 has 17 amino acids. The chain combines TRBV27 with TRBJ2-3; perhaps TRBD2 as D (5 bases). The clonotype comes from a woman under 40 with COVID-19, enrolled during active disease. The source material was peripheral blood. Written as DNA, the CDR3 is TGTGCCAGCAGTTTGCAGAGAGCGGACCTTAGCACAGATACGCAGTATTTT. Amino acid sequence: CASSLQRADLSTDTQYF.